This T cell receptor beta chain was documented in a study of blood T cell repertoires in COVID-19. The overall study: Some COVID-19 samples were acute and others convalescent; all came from the United States, Italy and Spain. Nucleic acid was either cDNA or gDNA, and it came from T cells, B-cell-depleted T cells, or PBMCs.

In the original analysis: Estimation of nucleated cell counts relied on the amplification of reference gene primers. Some clones are missing from TCRdb's copy, which holds only in-frame ones; the method was immunoSEQ multiplex PCR. Clone size and V and J calls were adopted from that table, with D and trimming inferred from the DNA. The sample yields about 59,000 clones, around 73% seen once. Input material: peripheral blood. This TCR derives from a man of 80 years or more with acute or convalescent COVID-19.

The DNA of the CDR3 is TGTGCCAGCAGCCGAGGCTACGAGCAGTACTTC. This gives the protein CASSRGYEQYF. V is TRBV28 and J is TRBJ2-7; D not resolved. V dropped 6 bases and J dropped 3 bases, with 6 bases sitting between them. From germline, CDR1 is MDHEN and CDR2 SYDVKM. This CDR3 comprises 11 residues.